The 17 T cell receptor beta chains presented below share a single source sample, sequenced in a study of control samples from healthy donors and cancer patients (TCRdb year 2020). The library came from the immunoSEQ multiplex PCR assay. Here the immuneACCESS table is served through TCRdb, limited to in-frame sequences with V and J called. Missing clones are a known gap in these copies; in checked studies unresolved V genes cover under half, and the rest lacks a known reason. This sample holds 75,000 to 95,000 clones; just over 90% were observed only once. The top ten hold approximately 1.5% of the sample. The sequencing input was blood. The source is a young woman in good health.

The chain has TRBV5-6 and TRBJ1-2; no definite D call. Trimming cost V 7 bases and J 4 bases, with 8 bases left between them. This CDR3 region has 11 residues. Per germline, CDR1 SGHDT and CDR2 YYEEEE. The CDR3 DNA follows: TGTGCCAGCGAGGGTGGCTATGGCTACACCTTC. This sequence encodes CASEGGYGYTF.

J is TRBJ2-5 and V is TRBV9; TRBD1 aligns across 7 bases. After removal of 0 bases from V and 5 bases from J, the junction contained 7 bases not matched to a gene. The CDR3 spans 15 residues. In germline, CDR1 is SGDLS, CDR2 YYNGEE. CDR3 nucleotide sequence: TGTGCCAGCAGCGTAGATGAGGGGGCGAAGGAGACCCAGTACTTC. This codes for CASSVDEGAKETQYF.

The V gene is TRBV29-1, the J gene TRBJ2-7; tentatively, D is TRBD2 (6 bases). Trimming stripped 1 base from V and 5 bases from J, with 12 bases between. Germline CDR1 and CDR2: SQVTM and ANQGSEA. This CDR3 has 13 amino acids. CDR3 sequence reads: CSVEGVGSDEQYF. The DNA for the CDR3 is TGCAGCGTTGAAGGGGTCGGGAGTGACGAGCAGTACTTC.

The chain is built from TRBV5-4 and TRBJ2-7; 12 nucleotides agree with TRBD2. The CDR3 length is 17 residues. V shed 4 bases, J shed 0 bases, and the junction held 8 bases outside the gene matches. CDR1 is SGHNT and CDR2 is YYREEE in the germline V gene (reference sequence). The DNA for the CDR3 is TGTGCCAGCAGCCCAGGACTAGCGGGGTCGACCTCCTACGAGCAGTACTTC. It is translated as CASSPGLAGSTSYEQYF.

This CDR3 is CASSYRDRANNEQFF. The CDR3 DNA reads as TGTGCCAGCAGCTACCGGGACAGGGCTAACAATGAGCAGTTCTTC. V gene TRBV6-6 combines with J gene TRBJ2-1; TRBD1 agrees at 9 bases. The V segment lost 6 bases and the J segment 5 bases; nucleotides outside the gene matches: 8. This CDR3 spans 15 amino acids. The germline V gene encodes CDR1 MNHNY and CDR2 SVGAGI (reference sequence).

J is TRBJ2-3 and V is TRBV24-1, with 8 bases identical to TRBD1. The CDR3 has 18 amino acids. Per the germline V gene, CDR1 is KGHDR and CDR2 is SFDVKD. V was pared by 2 bases and J by 3 bases, with 12 bases of the junction left unmatched. CDR3 residues: CATSDSRRTGRGTDTQYF. CDR3 in DNA: TGTGCCACCAGTGATTCACGCCGGACAGGGAGAGGGACAGATACGCAGTATTTT.

V and J are TRBV5-5 and TRBJ1-2; TRBD1 matches at 9 bases. With 6 bases clipped from V and 7 bases from J, the junction kept 7 bases outside the gene matches. CDR3 size: 13 residues. Germline V gives CDR1 SGHKS, CDR2 YYEKEE (reference sequence). This chain's CDR3 is CASITRQGGGYTF. The DNA of the CDR3 is TGTGCCAGCATCACTAGACAGGGGGGTGGCTACACCTTC.

CDR3: CASSLGWSLGQGNEKLFF. The CDR3, as DNA: TGCGCCAGCAGCTTGGGTTGGAGTCTAGGACAGGGAAATGAAAAACTGTTTTTT. The chain has TRBV5-1 and TRBJ1-4, with TRBD1 matching over 8 bases. Trimming removed 0 bases from V and 5 bases from J; junction bases left unmatched: 12. The CDR3 has 18 residues. Germline assignment: CDR1 SGHRS and CDR2 YFSETQ.

This chain links TRBV5-5 with TRBJ2-1; TRBD1 agrees at 7 bases. CDR1 and CDR2 from the germline V gene are SGHKS and YYEKEE (reference sequence). The V and J ends lost 5 bases and 4 bases, in that order; junction bases with no gene match: 6. CDR3 length equals 14 residues. The CDR3 here is CASRMDRIYNEQFF. DNA of the CDR3: TGTGCCAGCAGAATGGACAGGATTTACAATGAGCAGTTCTTC.

This clone showed up just once. The J gene is TRBJ2-3, the V gene TRBV5-1, with D possibly matching TRBD2 (7 bases). The CDR3 contains 14 residues. V was pared by 5 bases and J by 2 bases, with 12 bases between. CDR1 SGHRS and CDR2 YFSETQ come from the germline V gene. In DNA, the CDR3 is TGCGCCAGCAGTGGGGAGGGGGACACAGATACGCAGTATTTT. Its translation: CASSGEGDTDTQYF.

V is TRBV19 and J is TRBJ1-1; 11 bases are shared with TRBD1. This CDR3 is 16 amino acids long. CDR1 LNHDA and CDR2 SQIVND come from the germline V gene (reference sequence). J lost 0 bases, V lost 9 bases, and 9 bases had no gene match. CDR3 region: CASRTGGNQMNTEAFF. In DNA form, the CDR3 reads TGTGCCAGCCGGACAGGGGGCAACCAGATGAACACTGAAGCTTTCTTT.

On this clone: In the same sample, other DNA sequences code for this CDR3. The chain joins TRBV27 to TRBJ2-7, with 11 bases matching TRBD2. This CDR3 contains 15 residues. CDR1 and CDR2 from the germline V gene are MNHEY and SMNVEV (reference sequence). The V gene end was trimmed by 2 bases and the J gene end by 2 bases; junction bases not matched to a gene: 2. This CDR3 is CASSLLAGGPYEQYF. CDR3 nucleotide sequence: TGTGCCAGCAGTTTACTAGCGGGAGGCCCCTACGAGCAGTACTTC.

The rearrangement uses TRBV3-1 (or the pseudogene TRBV3-2) and TRBJ1-6; 7 bases fit TRBD1. From germline, CDR1 is LGHDT and CDR2 YNNKEL (reference sequence). CDR3 length: 16 amino acids. J was trimmed by 7 bases and V by 0 bases; bases with no gene match: 6. CDR3: CASSQDPDRINSPLHF. The CDR3 DNA follows: TGTGCCAGCAGCCAAGACCCGGACAGGATAAATTCACCCCTCCACTTT.

The CDR3, as DNA: TGCGCCAGCAGCCAAAGCCTGCTACAGGGCGGGAATTCACCCCTCCACTTT. Its protein product is CASSQSLLQGGNSPLHF. The rearrangement joins TRBV4-1 to TRBJ1-6; possible D gene TRBD1, 6 bases. The CDR3 has 17 amino acids. Looked up from germline, CDR1 is MGHRA and CDR2 is YSYEKL. V lost 2 bases to trimming and J lost 7 bases, with 18 bases between them.

The rearrangement links TRBV10-3 to TRBJ1-5; TRBD1 might be the D (6 bases). The CDR3 is made up of 13 amino acids. Germline V gene lookup returns CDR1 ENHRY and CDR2 SYGVKD. Trimming shortened V by 6 bases and J by 3 bases, and 9 bases separated the two germline ends. CDR3 region: CAIRRQDNQPQHF. For the CDR3, the DNA is TGTGCCATCAGGAGACAGGACAATCAGCCCCAGCATTTT.

The chain has TRBV29-1 and TRBJ1-4; 10 nucleotides line up with TRBD1. The CDR3 sequence is 16 residues long. Trimming at V came to 6 bases and at J to 0 bases, leaving 7 bases not matched to a gene. The germline V gene encodes CDR1 SQVTM and CDR2 ANQGSEA. The CDR3: CSVPGQGYPTNEKLFF. The CDR3 DNA sequence: TGCAGCGTCCCGGGACAGGGGTATCCAACTAATGAAAAACTGTTTTTT.

The chain links TRBV10-1 to TRBJ2-3; 12 bases match TRBD2. The CDR3 runs 16 residues. The V and J ends lost 3 bases and 10 bases, in that order; junction bases with no gene match: 11. Germline CDR1 WNHNN, CDR2 SYGVQD (reference sequence). CDR3 amino acids: CASSDEASGRARSQYF. In nucleotides, the CDR3 is TGCGCCAGCAGTGATGAAGCTAGCGGGAGGGCCCGGTCGCAGTATTTT.